This TCR beta chain was documented in a study of blood T cells in healthy people across ages. Concerning this clonotype: Its antigen remains unidentified.

Study observations and caveats: Diversity was estimated from one million T cells, and these estimates were considered underestimates.

CDR3 length equals 12 residues. Germline CDR1 SGDLS, CDR2 YYNGEE. Deletions cut 0 bases from V and 7 bases from J, with 7 bases between. Alongside a J-beta primer mix, a sample-barcoded 5' primer served in a second PCR lasting about 7 to 12 cycles. Each cDNA molecule, via a template-switch adaptor with 12 random nucleotides, was tagged. TCRdb ran MiXCR on the 5' RACE reads and lists one entry per CDR3 protein. The data contain roughly 1,100,000 distinct CDR3 sequences, approximately 25% of them singletons. These data were also reused for a study on T cells of mothers and their children. As that report states: Mother-child pairs who were related displayed a slightly higher overlap than unrelated pairs, a difference that was non-significant.

The TCR was taken from a girl aged 2-10 years in good health. This sequence joins TRBV9 and TRBJ2-5, with D unclear. Material for sequencing was blood. The CDR3 sequence is CASSVGEGTQYF. The CDR3 DNA reads as TGTGCCAGCAGCGTAGGGGAAGGGACCCAGTACTTC.